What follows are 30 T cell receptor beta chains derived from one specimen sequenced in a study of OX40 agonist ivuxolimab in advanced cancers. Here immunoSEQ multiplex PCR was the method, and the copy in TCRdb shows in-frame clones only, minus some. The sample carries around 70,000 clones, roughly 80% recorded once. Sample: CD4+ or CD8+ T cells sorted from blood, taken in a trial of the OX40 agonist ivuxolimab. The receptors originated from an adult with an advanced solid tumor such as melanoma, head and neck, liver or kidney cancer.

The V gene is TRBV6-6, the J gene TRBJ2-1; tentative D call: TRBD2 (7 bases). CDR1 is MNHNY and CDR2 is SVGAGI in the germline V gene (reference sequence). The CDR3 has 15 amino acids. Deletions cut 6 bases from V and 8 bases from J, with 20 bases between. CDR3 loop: CASSLGGGASDEQFF. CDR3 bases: TGTGCCAGCAGCCTTGGTGGGGGGGCTTCGGATGAGCAGTTCTTC.

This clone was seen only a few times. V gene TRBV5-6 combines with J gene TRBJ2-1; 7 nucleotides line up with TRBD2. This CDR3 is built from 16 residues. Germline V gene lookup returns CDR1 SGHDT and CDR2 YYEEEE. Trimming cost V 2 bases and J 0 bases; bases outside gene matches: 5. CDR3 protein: CASSFWREPSYNEQFF. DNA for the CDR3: TGTGCCAGCAGCTTTTGGCGGGAGCCCTCCTACAATGAGCAGTTCTTC. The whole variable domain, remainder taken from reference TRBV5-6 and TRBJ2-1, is DAGVTQSPTHLIKTRGQQVTLRCSPKSGHDTVSWYQQALGQGPQFIFQYYEEEERQRGNFPDRFSGHQFPNYSSELNVNALLLGDSALYLCASSFWREPSYNEQFFGPGTRLTVL.

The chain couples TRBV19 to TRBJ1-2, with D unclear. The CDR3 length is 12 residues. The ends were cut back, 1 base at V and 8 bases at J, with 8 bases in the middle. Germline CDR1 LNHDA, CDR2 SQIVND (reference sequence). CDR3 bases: TGTGCCAGTAGTATAGGAGGCAGGGGCTACACCTTC. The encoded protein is CASSIGGRGYTF.

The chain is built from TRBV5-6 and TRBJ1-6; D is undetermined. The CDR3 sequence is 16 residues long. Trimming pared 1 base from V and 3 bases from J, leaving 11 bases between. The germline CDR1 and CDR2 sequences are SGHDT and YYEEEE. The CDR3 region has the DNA TGTGCCAGCAGCTTGAGACCGGAAGACTATAATTCACCCCTCCACTTT. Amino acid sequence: CASSLRPEDYNSPLHF.

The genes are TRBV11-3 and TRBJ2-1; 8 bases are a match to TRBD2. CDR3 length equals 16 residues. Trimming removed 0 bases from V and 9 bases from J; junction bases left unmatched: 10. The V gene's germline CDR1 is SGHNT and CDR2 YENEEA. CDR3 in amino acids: CASSLDGVGRAGEQFF. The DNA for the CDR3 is TGTGCCAGCAGCTTAGATGGGGTCGGGAGGGCCGGTGAGCAGTTCTTC.

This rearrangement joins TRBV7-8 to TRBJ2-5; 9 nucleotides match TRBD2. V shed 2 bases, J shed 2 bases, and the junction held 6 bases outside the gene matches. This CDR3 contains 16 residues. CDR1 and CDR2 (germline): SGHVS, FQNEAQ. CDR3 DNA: TGTGCCAGCAGCTTACGGGATAGCGGGGGTCAAGAGACCCAGTACTTC. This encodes CASSLRDSGGQETQYF.

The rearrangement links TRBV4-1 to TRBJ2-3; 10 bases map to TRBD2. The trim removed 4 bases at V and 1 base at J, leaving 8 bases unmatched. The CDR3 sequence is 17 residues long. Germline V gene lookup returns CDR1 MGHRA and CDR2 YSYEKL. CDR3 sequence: CASSPQTSGYGTDTQYF. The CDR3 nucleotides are TGCGCCAGCAGCCCCCAGACTAGCGGGTATGGCACAGATACGCAGTATTTT.

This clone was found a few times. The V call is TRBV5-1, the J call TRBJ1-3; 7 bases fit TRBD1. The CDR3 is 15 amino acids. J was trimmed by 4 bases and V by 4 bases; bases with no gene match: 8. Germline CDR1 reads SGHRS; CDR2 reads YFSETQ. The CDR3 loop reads CASSENRGVGNTIYF. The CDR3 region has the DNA TGCGCCAGCAGCGAAAACAGGGGAGTGGGAAACACCATATATTTT.

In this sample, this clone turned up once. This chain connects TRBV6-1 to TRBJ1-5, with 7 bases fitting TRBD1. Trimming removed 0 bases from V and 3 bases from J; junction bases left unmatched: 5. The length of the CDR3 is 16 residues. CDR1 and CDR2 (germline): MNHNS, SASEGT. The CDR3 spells CASSEALGTVNQPQHF. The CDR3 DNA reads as TGTGCCAGCAGTGAAGCGCTGGGGACAGTCAATCAGCCCCAGCATTTT.

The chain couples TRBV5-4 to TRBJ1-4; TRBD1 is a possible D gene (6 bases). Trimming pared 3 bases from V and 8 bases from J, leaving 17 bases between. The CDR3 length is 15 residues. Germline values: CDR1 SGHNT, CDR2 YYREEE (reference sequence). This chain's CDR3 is CASSSPGGGSEKLFF. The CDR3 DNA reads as TGTGCCAGCAGCTCTCCGGGGGGCGGGAGCGAAAAACTGTTTTTT.

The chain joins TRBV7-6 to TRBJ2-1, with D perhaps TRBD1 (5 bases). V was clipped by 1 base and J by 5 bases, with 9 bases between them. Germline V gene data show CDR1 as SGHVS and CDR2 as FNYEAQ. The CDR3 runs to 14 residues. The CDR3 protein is CASSLGDSDNEQFF. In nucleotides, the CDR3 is TGTGCCAGCAGCTTAGGTGACAGCGACAATGAGCAGTTCTTC.

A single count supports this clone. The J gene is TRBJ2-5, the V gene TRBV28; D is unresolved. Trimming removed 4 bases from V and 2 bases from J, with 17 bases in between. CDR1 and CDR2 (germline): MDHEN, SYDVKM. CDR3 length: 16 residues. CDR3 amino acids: CASSSEGGSSQETQYF. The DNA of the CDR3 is TGTGCCAGCAGTTCGGAAGGCGGTTCGTCTCAAGAGACCCAGTACTTC.

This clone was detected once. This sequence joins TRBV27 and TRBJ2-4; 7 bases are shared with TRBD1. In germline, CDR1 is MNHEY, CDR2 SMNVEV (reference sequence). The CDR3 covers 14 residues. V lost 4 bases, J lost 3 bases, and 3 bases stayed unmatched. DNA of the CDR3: TGTGCCAGCAGTTCCGGGACAGTCAAAAACATTCAGTACTTC. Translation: CASSSGTVKNIQYF.

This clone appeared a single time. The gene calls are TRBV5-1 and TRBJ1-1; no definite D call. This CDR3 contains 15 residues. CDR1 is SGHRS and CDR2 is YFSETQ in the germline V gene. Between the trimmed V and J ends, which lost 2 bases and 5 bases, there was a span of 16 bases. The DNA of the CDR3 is TGCGCCAGCAGCTTTACGCGTGTTGGATGGACTGAAGCTTTCTTT. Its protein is CASSFTRVGWTEAFF.

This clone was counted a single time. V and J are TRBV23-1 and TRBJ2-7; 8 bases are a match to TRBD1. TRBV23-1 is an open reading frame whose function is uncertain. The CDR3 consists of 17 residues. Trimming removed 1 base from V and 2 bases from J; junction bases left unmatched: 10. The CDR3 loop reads CASSQFSLQGVPYEQYF. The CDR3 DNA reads TGCGCCAGCAGTCAATTCTCCCTACAGGGGGTCCCCTACGAGCAGTACTTC.

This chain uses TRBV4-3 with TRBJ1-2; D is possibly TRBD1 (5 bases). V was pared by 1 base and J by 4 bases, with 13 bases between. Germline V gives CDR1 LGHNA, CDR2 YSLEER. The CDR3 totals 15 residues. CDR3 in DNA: TGCGCCAGCAGCCAAGCCCACAGGTTAGGCTATGGCTACACCTTC. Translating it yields CASSQAHRLGYGYTF.

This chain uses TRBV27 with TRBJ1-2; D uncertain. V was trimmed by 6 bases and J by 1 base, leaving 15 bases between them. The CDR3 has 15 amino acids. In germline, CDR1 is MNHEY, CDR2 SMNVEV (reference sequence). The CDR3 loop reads CASSRGIGNNYGYTF. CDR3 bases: TGTGCCAGCAGCCGAGGGATAGGGAATAACTATGGCTACACCTTC.

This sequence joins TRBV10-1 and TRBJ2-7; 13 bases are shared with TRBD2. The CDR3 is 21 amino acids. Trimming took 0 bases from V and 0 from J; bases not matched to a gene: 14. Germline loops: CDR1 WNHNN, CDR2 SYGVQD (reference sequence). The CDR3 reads CASSESAELAGGPTYSYEQYV. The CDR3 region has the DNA TGCGCCAGCAGTGAGTCAGCGGAACTAGCGGGGGGGCCTACCTACTCCTACGAGCAGTACGTC.

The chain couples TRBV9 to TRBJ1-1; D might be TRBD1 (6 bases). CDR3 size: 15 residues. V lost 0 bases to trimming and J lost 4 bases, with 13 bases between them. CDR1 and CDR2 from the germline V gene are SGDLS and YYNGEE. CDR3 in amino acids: CASSVGGGASTEAFF. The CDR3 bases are TGTGCCAGCAGCGTAGGAGGGGGGGCTAGCACTGAAGCTTTCTTT.

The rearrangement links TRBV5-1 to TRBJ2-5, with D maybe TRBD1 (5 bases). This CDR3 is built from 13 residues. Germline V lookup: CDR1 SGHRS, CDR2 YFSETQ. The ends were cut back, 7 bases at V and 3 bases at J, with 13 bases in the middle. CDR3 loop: CASQGGPEETQYF. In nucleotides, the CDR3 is TGCGCCAGCCAGGGCGGACCTGAAGAGACCCAGTACTTC.

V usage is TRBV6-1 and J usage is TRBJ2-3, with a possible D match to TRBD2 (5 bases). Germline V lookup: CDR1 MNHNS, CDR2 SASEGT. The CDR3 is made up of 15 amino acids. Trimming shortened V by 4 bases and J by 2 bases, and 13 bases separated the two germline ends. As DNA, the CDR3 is TGTGCCAGCAGTGCCCAACCGGGATACACAGATACGCAGTATTTT. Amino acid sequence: CASSAQPGYTDTQYF.

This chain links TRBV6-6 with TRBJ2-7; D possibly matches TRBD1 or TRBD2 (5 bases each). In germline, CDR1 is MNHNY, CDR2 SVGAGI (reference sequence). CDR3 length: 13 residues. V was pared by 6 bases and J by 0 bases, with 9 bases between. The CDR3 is CASRGVSSYEQYF. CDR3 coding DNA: TGTGCCAGCAGGGGGGTAAGCTCCTACGAGCAGTACTTC.

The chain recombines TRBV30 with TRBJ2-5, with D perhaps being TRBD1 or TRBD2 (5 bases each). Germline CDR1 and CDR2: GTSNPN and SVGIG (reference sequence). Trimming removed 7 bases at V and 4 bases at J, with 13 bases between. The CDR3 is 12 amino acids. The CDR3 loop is CALADSGETQYF. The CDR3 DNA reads TGTGCCTTAGCTGACAGCGGAGAGACCCAGTACTTC.

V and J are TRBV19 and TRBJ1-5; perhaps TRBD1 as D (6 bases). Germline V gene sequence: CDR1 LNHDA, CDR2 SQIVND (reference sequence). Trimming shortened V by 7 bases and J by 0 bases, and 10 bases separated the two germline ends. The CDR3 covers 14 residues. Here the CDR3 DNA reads TGTGCCAGTAATCGGGGGGCTAGCAATCAGCCCCAGCATTTT. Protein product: CASNRGASNQPQHF. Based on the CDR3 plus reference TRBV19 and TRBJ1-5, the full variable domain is DGGITQSPKYLFRKEGQNVTLSCEQNLNHDAMYWYRQDPGQGLRLIYYSQIVNDFQKGDIAEGYSVSREKKESFPLTVTSAQKNPTAFYLCASNRGASNQPQHFGDGTRLSIL.

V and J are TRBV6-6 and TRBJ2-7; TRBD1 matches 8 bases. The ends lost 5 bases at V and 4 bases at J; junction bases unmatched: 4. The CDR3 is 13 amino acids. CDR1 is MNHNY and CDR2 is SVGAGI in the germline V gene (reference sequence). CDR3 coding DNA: TGTGCCAGCAGTCCGGGACAGGTATACGAGCAGTACGTC. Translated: CASSPGQVYEQYV.

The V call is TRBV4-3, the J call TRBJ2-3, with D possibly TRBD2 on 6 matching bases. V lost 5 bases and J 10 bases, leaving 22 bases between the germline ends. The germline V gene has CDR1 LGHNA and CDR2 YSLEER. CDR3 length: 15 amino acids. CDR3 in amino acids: CASSEVWATGTAQYF. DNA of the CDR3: TGCGCCAGCAGCGAAGTTTGGGCGACCGGGACTGCGCAGTATTTT.

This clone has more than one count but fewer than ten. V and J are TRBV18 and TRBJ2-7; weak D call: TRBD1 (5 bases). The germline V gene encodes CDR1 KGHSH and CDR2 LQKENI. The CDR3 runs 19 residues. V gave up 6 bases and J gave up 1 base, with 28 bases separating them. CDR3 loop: CASSVGRNRRISSSYEQYF. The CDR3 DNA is TGTGCCAGCTCCGTAGGAAGGAACAGGCGGATTTCCTCTTCCTACGAGCAGTACTTC.

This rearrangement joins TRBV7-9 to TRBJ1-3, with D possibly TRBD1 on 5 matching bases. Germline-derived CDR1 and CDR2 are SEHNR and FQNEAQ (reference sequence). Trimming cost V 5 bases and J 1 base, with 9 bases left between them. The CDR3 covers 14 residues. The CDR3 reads CASSPQGSGNTIYF. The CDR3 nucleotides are TGTGCCAGCAGCCCCCAGGGATCTGGAAACACCATATATTTT.

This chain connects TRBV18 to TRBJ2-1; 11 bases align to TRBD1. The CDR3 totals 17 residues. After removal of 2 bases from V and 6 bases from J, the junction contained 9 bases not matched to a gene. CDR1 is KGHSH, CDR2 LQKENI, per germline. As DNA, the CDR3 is TGTGCCAGCTCACCAAGGAGTCCCGGGACAGGGGGCAATGAGCAGTTCTTC. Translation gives CASSPRSPGTGGNEQFF.

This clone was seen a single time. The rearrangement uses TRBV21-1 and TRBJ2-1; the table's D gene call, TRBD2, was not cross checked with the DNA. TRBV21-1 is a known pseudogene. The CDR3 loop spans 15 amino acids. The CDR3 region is CASSLWERESNEQFF. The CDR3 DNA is TGTGCCAGCAGCCTTTGGGAGAGGGAGAGCAATGAGCAGTTCTTC.